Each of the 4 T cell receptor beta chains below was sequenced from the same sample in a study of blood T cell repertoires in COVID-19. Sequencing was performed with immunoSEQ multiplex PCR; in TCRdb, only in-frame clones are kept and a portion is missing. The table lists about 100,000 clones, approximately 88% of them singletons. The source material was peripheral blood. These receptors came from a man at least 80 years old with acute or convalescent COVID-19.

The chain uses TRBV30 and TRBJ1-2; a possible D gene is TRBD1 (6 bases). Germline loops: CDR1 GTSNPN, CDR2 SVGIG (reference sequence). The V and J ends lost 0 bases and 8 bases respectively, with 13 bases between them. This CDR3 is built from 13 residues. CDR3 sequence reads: CAWSVKQGSGYTF. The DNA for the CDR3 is TGTGCCTGGAGTGTAAAACAGGGAAGCGGCTACACCTTC. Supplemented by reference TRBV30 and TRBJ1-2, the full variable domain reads SQTIHQWPATLVQPVGSPLSLECTVEGTSNPNLYWYRQAAGRGLQLLFYSVGIGQISSEVPQNLSASRPQDRQFILSSKKLLLSDSGFYLCAWSVKQGSGYTFGSGTRLTVV.

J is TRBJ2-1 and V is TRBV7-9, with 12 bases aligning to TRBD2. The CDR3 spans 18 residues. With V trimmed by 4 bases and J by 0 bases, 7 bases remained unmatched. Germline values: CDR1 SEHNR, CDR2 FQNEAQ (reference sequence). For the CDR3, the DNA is TGTGCCAGCAGCTCGCTAGCGGGAGGGCTTAGCTCCTACAATGAGCAGTTCTTC. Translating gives CASSSLAGGLSSYNEQFF.

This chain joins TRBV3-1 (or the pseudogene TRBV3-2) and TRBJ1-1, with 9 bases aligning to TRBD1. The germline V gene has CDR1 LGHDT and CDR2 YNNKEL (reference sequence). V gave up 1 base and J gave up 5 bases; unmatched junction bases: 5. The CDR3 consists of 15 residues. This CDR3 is CASSQVGTGLTEAFF. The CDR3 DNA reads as TGTGCCAGCAGCCAAGTCGGGACAGGGCTAACTGAAGCTTTCTTT.

The CDR3 loop is CASASAVRELPGNTIYF. The CDR3 bases are TGTGCCAGCGCATCGGCCGTCCGGGAGCTACCTGGAAACACCATATATTTT. This chain joins TRBV18 and TRBJ1-3, with no clear D. The CDR3 has 17 residues. The germline V and J ends were trimmed by 8 bases and 2 bases, with 22 bases remaining between them. Germline CDR1 reads KGHSH; CDR2 reads LQKENI. Full variable domain (remainder filled in from reference TRBV18 and TRBJ1-3): NAGVMQNPRHLVRRRGQEARLRCSPMKGHSHVYWYRQLPEEGLKFMVYLQKENIIDESGMPKERFSAEFPKEGPSILRIQQVVRGDSAAYFCASASAVRELPGNTIYFGEGSWLTVV.